The 20 T cell receptor beta chains in this list originate from one sample, sequenced in a study of T cell responses to AZD1222 COVID-19 vaccine. Assay used: immunoSEQ multiplex PCR; TCRdb lists only in-frame clones, some missing. Here the sample spans 75,000 to 100,000 clones, around 89% being singletons. Sequences were derived from peripheral blood, sampled on day 0 of AZD1222 vaccination. These receptors originate from an adult in good health.

This clone was picked up a small number of times. In DNA form, the CDR3 reads TGTGCCAGCTCACCGCGTTCGACAGGGGTGTATGGCTACACCTTC. This translates into CASSPRSTGVYGYTF. The J gene is TRBJ1-2, the V gene TRBV18; 8 positions match TRBD1. The germline CDR1 and CDR2 sequences are KGHSH and LQKENI. The J segment lost 5 bases and the V segment lost 3 bases, leaving 8 bases of the junction unmatched. This CDR3 contains 15 residues.

This clone is medium-sized (0.01 to 0.1%) by share. The chain is built from TRBV6-4 and TRBJ2-1, with 10 nucleotides matching TRBD2. J was trimmed by 8 bases and V by 0 bases; bases with no gene match: 7. From germline, CDR1 is MRHNA and CDR2 SNTAGT. The CDR3 is 16 residues long. CDR3 sequence: CASSDSASGGYDEQFF. The DNA for the CDR3 is TGTGCCAGCAGTGACTCCGCTAGCGGGGGATATGATGAGCAGTTCTTC.

The chain has TRBV2 and TRBJ1-6; no clear D gene. This CDR3 contains 14 residues. V lost 2 bases and J 8 bases, leaving 10 bases between the germline ends. The germline CDR1 and CDR2 sequences are SNHLY and FYNNEI. For the CDR3, the DNA is TGTGCCAGCAGTGAAATGACAATGGATTCACCCCTCCACTTT. Translating gives CASSEMTMDSPLHF.

This clone has more than one count but fewer than ten. V and J are TRBV27 and TRBJ1-4; weak D call: TRBD1 (5 bases). The CDR3 is 14 residues long. V lost 5 bases and J lost 7, with 14 bases in between. Germline values: CDR1 MNHEY, CDR2 SMNVEV (reference sequence). The CDR3 DNA follows: TGTGCCAGCAGTCTCTCTTGGGGGGGTGAAAAACTGTTTTTT. The encoded protein is CASSLSWGGEKLFF. Complete variable domain (other parts from reference TRBV27 and TRBJ1-4): EAQVTQNPRYLITVTGKKLTVTCSQNMNHEYMSWYRQDPGLGLRQIYYSMNVEVTDKGDVPEGYKVSRKEKRNFPLILESPSPNQTSLYFCASSLSWGGEKLFFGSGTQLSVL.

The CDR3, as DNA: TGTGCCACTATCCGGACGGCGAACACCGGGGAGCTGTTTTTT. Amino acids: CATIRTANTGELFF. The gene calls are TRBV19 and TRBJ2-2; D is undetermined. This CDR3 spans 14 amino acids. The ends were cut back, 10 bases at V and 0 bases at J, with 12 bases in the middle. Germline V CDR1 and CDR2: LNHDA, SQIVND (reference sequence).

The CDR3 DNA reads TGTGCCAGTAGTCAGCGGGGGAGATACAATGAGCAGTTCTTC. It specifies CASSQRGRYNEQFF. The chain recombines TRBV19 with TRBJ2-1, with 8 bases identical to TRBD2. In germline, CDR1 is LNHDA, CDR2 SQIVND (reference sequence). The CDR3 has 14 residues. V gave up 5 bases and J gave up 4 bases; unmatched junction bases: 4.

The genes are TRBV11-2 and TRBJ1-3, with D possibly matching TRBD1 (5 bases). The CDR3 contains 15 residues. Looked up from germline, CDR1 is SGHAT and CDR2 is FQNNGV. V was pared by 5 bases and J by 0 bases, with 11 bases between. The chain's CDR3 is CASSRGRDSGNTIYF. CDR3 bases: TGTGCCAGCAGCCGGGGCCGGGACTCTGGAAACACCATATATTTT.

This clone was seen a few times. The gene calls are TRBV3-1 (or the pseudogene TRBV3-2) and TRBJ2-1, with 8 positions matching TRBD1. In germline, CDR1 is LGHDT, CDR2 YNNKEL (reference sequence). The J segment lost 4 bases and the V segment lost 4 bases, leaving 3 bases of the junction unmatched. The CDR3 is 14 residues long. CDR3 nucleotides: TGTGCCAGCAGCCCCGGACAGGGATACAATGAGCAGTTCTTC. Protein: CASSPGQGYNEQFF.

The V gene is TRBV19, the J gene TRBJ1-2; tentative D call: TRBD1 (6 bases). This CDR3 comprises 14 residues. Germline CDR1 LNHDA, CDR2 SQIVND (reference sequence). V lost 3 bases to trimming and J lost 3 bases, with 11 bases between them. CDR3 amino acids: CASSILAGDYGYTF. CDR3 DNA sequence: TGTGCCAGTAGTATCCTGGCAGGGGACTATGGCTACACCTTC.

V and J are TRBV10-2 and TRBJ1-1; no reliable D call. The CDR3 has 14 amino acids. Trimming removed 10 bases from V and 1 base from J, with 16 bases in between. Germline V lookup: CDR1 WSHSY, CDR2 SAAADI. The CDR3 DNA is TGCGCCACCTCATCTCGGTATGCGAACACTGAAGCTTTCTTT. Translating it yields CATSSRYANTEAFF.

DNA for the CDR3: TGTGCCAGCAGTGTGGGGAGAGCTGGGGCCAACGTCCTGACTTTC. Its translation: CASSVGRAGANVLTF. This chain connects TRBV2 to TRBJ2-6, with a tentative D call TRBD2 (5 bases). Germline assignment: CDR1 SNHLY and CDR2 FYNNEI. V was clipped by 4 bases and J by 2 bases, with 9 bases between them. This CDR3 spans 15 amino acids.

The V call is TRBV6-5, the J call TRBJ1-2; 7 bases fit TRBD1. The CDR3 runs to 12 residues. Germline CDR1 MNHEY, CDR2 SVGAGI. The J segment lost 7 bases and the V segment lost 8 bases, leaving 7 bases of the junction unmatched. The CDR3 here is CASADRESGYTF. CDR3 sequence (DNA): TGTGCCAGCGCCGACAGGGAAAGTGGCTACACCTTC.

V is TRBV20-1 and J is TRBJ2-1; D ambiguous. V was clipped by 3 bases and J by 6 bases, with 6 bases between them. This CDR3 is 11 amino acids long. CDR1 is DFQATT and CDR2 is SNEGSKA in the germline V gene (reference sequence). CDR3 sequence: CSASDLNEQFF. As DNA, the CDR3 is TGCAGTGCTAGCGACCTCAATGAGCAGTTCTTC.

This chain connects TRBV12-5 to TRBJ2-7; TRBD1 matches 9 bases. The junction had 7 bases not matched to a gene; V was cut back by 4 bases and J by 6 bases. The CDR3 spans 14 residues. CDR1 LGHNT and CDR2 FRNRAP come from the germline V gene. The DNA for the CDR3 is TGTGCTAGTGGTTGGGGGGACAGGGTGAGCGAGCAGTACTTC. Translating gives CASGWGDRVSEQYF.

The chain has TRBV6-5 and TRBJ1-1; D perhaps matches TRBD1 (6 bases). The length of the CDR3 is 13 residues. Germline loops: CDR1 MNHEY, CDR2 SVGAGI. Trimming took 2 bases from V and 11 from J, leaving 15 bases between them. CDR3 in DNA: TGTGCCAGCAGTTACCCTGGGCAGGGGAGGGCTTTCTTT. Translated: CASSYPGQGRAFF.

The rearrangement joins TRBV5-4 to TRBJ1-5; D is possibly TRBD1 (6 bases). Germline CDR1 SGHNT, CDR2 YYREEE (reference sequence). This CDR3 has 13 residues. The germline V and J ends were trimmed by 3 bases and 6 bases, with 10 bases remaining between them. CDR3 sequence reads: CASSWGAGQPQHF. In DNA form, the CDR3 reads TGTGCCAGCAGCTGGGGGGCGGGTCAGCCCCAGCATTTT.

The J gene is TRBJ2-2, the V gene TRBV6-5, with unresolved D. Germline CDR1 MNHEY, CDR2 SVGAGI. Between the trimmed V and J ends, which lost 7 bases and 4 bases, there was a span of 13 bases. The CDR3 is 14 amino acids. In nucleotides, the CDR3 is TGTGCCAGCATTCGAGATTGGTCCACCGGGGAGCTGTTTTTT. The encoded protein is CASIRDWSTGELFF.

The chain couples TRBV5-1 to TRBJ1-4; tentatively, D is TRBD1 (5 bases). Per the germline V gene, CDR1 is SGHRS and CDR2 is YFSETQ. The CDR3 contains 16 residues. The V and J ends lost 0 bases and 3 bases respectively, with 12 bases between them. This CDR3 reads CASSLVAQGANEKLFF. DNA of the CDR3: TGCGCCAGCAGCTTGGTCGCCCAGGGAGCTAATGAAAAACTGTTTTTT.

The rearrangement links TRBV9 to TRBJ2-7; D perhaps matches TRBD1 (6 bases). Germline loops: CDR1 SGDLS, CDR2 YYNGEE. This CDR3 has 16 amino acids. Trimming cost V 0 bases and J 3 bases, with 16 bases left between them. The CDR3 DNA reads TGTGCCAGCAGCGTAGGTCTTCGGACAGACCTCTACGAGCAGTACTTC. This gives the protein CASSVGLRTDLYEQYF.

The genes are TRBV10-1 and TRBJ2-5; D gene ambiguous. Trimming pared 4 bases from V and 0 bases from J, leaving 3 bases between. This CDR3 comprises 12 residues. Germline assignment: CDR1 WNHNN and CDR2 SYGVQD (reference sequence). This CDR3 is CASSGDQETQYF. The DNA for the CDR3 is TGCGCCAGCAGTGGGGACCAAGAGACCCAGTACTTC.